The entry that follows covers one TCR beta chain sequence. The entry originates in a study of T cell responses to AZD1222 COVID-19 vaccine. The V end was cut by 1 base, the J end by 6 bases, with 7 bases between. Per the germline V gene, CDR1 is LGHNA and CDR2 is YSLEER. The CDR3 extends over 13 amino acids. Profiling relied on immunoSEQ multiplex PCR, and the TCRdb table lists in-frame clones only, not all of them. The sample consists of 130,000 to 150,000 clones, around 91% of them appearing once. The origin of this receptor is an adult in good health. The sample here was peripheral blood, taken on day 0 of AZD1222 vaccination. This chain links TRBV4-3 with TRBJ1-5; D unresolved. CDR3 region: CASSQGPGQPQHF. The CDR3 region has the DNA TGCGCCAGCAGCCAAGGTCCGGGTCAGCCCCAGCATTTT.